The 27 T cell receptor beta chains listed next were all sequenced from one sample in a study of molecular identifiers for immune sequencing clone quantification. MiXCR was run by TCRdb on the PCR reads, yielding one entry per CDR3 protein. Among 400,000 to 600,000 distinct CDR3 sequences listed, under 30% were seen once. Sequenced sample: naive CD8+ T cells from blood, with Jurkat cell RNA spiked in. This sample's subset: FACS-sorted CD8+CD4-CCR7+CD45RA+ naive T cells. These receptors originate from a human donor in good health. Some libraries in this study had Jurkat cell RNA spiked in.

J is TRBJ2-6 and V is TRBV24-1, with D possibly called TRBD1 or TRBD2 (5 bases each). In germline, CDR1 is KGHDR, CDR2 SFDVKD. The CDR3 is 18 residues long. Trimming pared 9 bases from V and 2 bases from J, leaving 22 bases between. CDR3 sequence reads: CATQGGGGLGTGANVLTF. The CDR3 nucleotides are TGTGCCACCCAGGGCGGAGGAGGCCTAGGGACTGGGGCCAACGTCCTGACTTTC.

To note about this clonotype: An end of the junction differs from the germline gene, which may be a read error. The chain is built from TRBV20-1 and TRBJ2-7, with 7 bases matching TRBD1. The CDR3 is made up of 13 amino acids. Germline V gene data show CDR1 as DFQATT and CDR2 as SNEGSKA (reference sequence). CDR3 protein: CSAREGARHEQYF. The CDR3 region has the DNA TGCAGTGCCAGAGAGGGGGCTAGGCACGAGCAGTACTTC.

This clonotype turned up a few times. This rearrangement joins TRBV9 to TRBJ2-1, with D possibly matching TRBD1 (5 bases). Trimming removed 2 bases from V and 8 bases from J, with 11 bases in between. The length of the CDR3 is 13 residues. Germline CDR1 is SGDLS and CDR2 is YYNGEE. CDR3 in amino acids: CASSVGRGDEQFF. The CDR3, as DNA: TGTGCCAGCAGCGTGGGGCGTGGGGATGAGCAGTTCTTC.

This clonotype appeared many times. The chain joins TRBV5-8 to TRBJ1-6; D not resolved. Trimming removed 0 bases from V and 8 bases from J, with 6 bases in between. CDR3 size: 13 residues. CDR1 is SGHTS, CDR2 YDEGEE, per germline. In nucleotides, the CDR3 is TGTGCCAGCAGCTTGGACACCGATTCACCCCTCCACTTT. Translation: CASSLDTDSPLHF.

Points on this clonotype: Given a much more abundant clone one base away, this may be a read error. The rearrangement links TRBV12-3 or TRBV12-4 to TRBJ2-3; 12 positions agree with TRBD2. The length of the CDR3 is 20 residues. Here the CDR3 reads CAGSLSPTSGGLSDTDTQYF. The CDR3 DNA is TGTGCCGGCAGCCTCTCGCCAACTAGCGGGGGGCTGTCTGACACAGATACGCAGTATTTT.

The V call is TRBV6-6, the J call TRBJ2-7; tentatively, D is TRBD2 (6 bases). This CDR3 has 12 residues. Germline CDR1 is MNHNY and CDR2 is SVGAGI (reference sequence). The V gene lost 7 bases and the J gene lost 4 bases, with 11 bases spanning the gap. For the CDR3, the DNA is TGTGCCAGCACGGCAGGGAGGTACGAGCAGTACTTC. Translating it yields CASTAGRYEQYF.

The J gene is TRBJ2-7, the V gene TRBV20-1; D unclear. Germline V gene data show CDR1 as DFQATT and CDR2 as SNEGSKA (reference sequence). The CDR3 extends over 13 amino acids. The V and J ends lost 0 bases and 0 bases respectively, with 6 bases between them. DNA for the CDR3: TGCAGTGCTAGAGATCAAGACTCCTACGAGCAGTACTTC. This codes for CSARDQDSYEQYF.

V gene TRBV27 combines with J gene TRBJ2-6; D unresolved. The CDR3 consists of 15 residues. Germline V gene data show CDR1 as MNHEY and CDR2 as SMNVEV (reference sequence). V was trimmed by 8 bases and J by 0 bases, leaving 11 bases between them. Here the CDR3 DNA reads TGTGCCAGCGGTCGGACGGTCTCTGGGGCCAACGTCCTGACTTTC. Its protein product is CASGRTVSGANVLTF.

This clonotype was detected ten times or more. The rearrangement joins TRBV4-1 to TRBJ2-1, with unresolved D. This CDR3 region has 15 residues. CDR1 MGHRA and CDR2 YSYEKL come from the germline V gene. V lost 0 bases, J lost 8 bases, and 14 bases lay in between. The CDR3 is CASSQDLPLTDEQFF. The CDR3 nucleotides are TGCGCCAGCAGCCAAGATCTGCCCCTGACCGATGAGCAGTTCTTC.

Ten or more counts support this clonotype. This chain connects TRBV5-5 to TRBJ2-6, with D perhaps matching TRBD1 (5 bases). Trimming removed 2 bases from V and 7 bases from J, with 13 bases in between. This CDR3 is built from 15 residues. CDR1 is SGHKS and CDR2 is YYEKEE in the germline V gene (reference sequence). The CDR3 DNA reads as TGTGCCAGCAGCTTACCGACAGATTTCGCCAACGTCCTGACTTTC. Translated: CASSLPTDFANVLTF.

CDR3: CASSPRQVTNTEAFF. The DNA of the CDR3 is TGTGCCAGCAGTCCCCGACAGGTTACGAACACTGAAGCTTTCTTT. This chain uses TRBV27 with TRBJ1-1; possible D gene TRBD1, 6 bases. Germline CDR1 is MNHEY and CDR2 is SMNVEV (reference sequence). The CDR3 has 15 residues. V dropped 5 bases and J dropped 1 base, with 14 bases sitting between them.

Worth noting for this clonotype: The conserved phenylalanine or tryptophan normally closing the CDR3 is absent here, so this likely arose from a read error. This sequence joins TRBV6-5 and TRBJ2-7; D perhaps matches TRBD1 (6 bases). This CDR3 is 14 amino acids long. Germline CDR1 and CDR2: MNHEY and SVGAGI. Deletions cut 5 bases from V and 0 bases from J, with 11 bases between. CDR3: CASSNRDISYEQYS. CDR3 bases: TGTGCCAGCAGTAACCGGGACATCTCCTACGAGCAGTACTCC.

The J gene is TRBJ2-5, the V gene TRBV7-8; 7 positions match TRBD2. V lost 1 base and J lost 0; bases outside the gene matches: 8. There are 17 residues in the CDR3. Per germline, CDR1 SGHVS and CDR2 FQNEAQ. The CDR3 DNA sequence: TGTGCCAGCAGCTTAGATCCTGCGCGGGGGTACCAAGAGACCCAGTACTTC. This translates into CASSLDPARGYQETQYF.

This clonotype came up many times. This chain connects TRBV25-1 to TRBJ2-4, with D hard to call. The length of the CDR3 is 13 residues. V was shortened by 4 bases and J by 5 bases, with 9 bases between the two germline ends. Germline CDR1 MGHDK, CDR2 SYGVNS. CDR3 sequence (DNA): TGTGCCAGCAGTGGGGGTATGGAAAACATTCAGTACTTC. It encodes CASSGGMENIQYF.

This clonotype was observed many times. The gene calls are TRBV29-1 and TRBJ1-1; D remains ambiguous. Deletions cut 2 bases from V and 5 bases from J, with 6 bases between. Germline CDR1 SQVTM, CDR2 ANQGSEA. CDR3 length: 11 amino acids. The CDR3 nucleotides read TGCAGCGTTGAATGGGGTACTGAAGCTTTCTTT. Protein sequence: CSVEWGTEAFF.

This clonotype has a handful of counts. J is TRBJ1-1 and V is TRBV5-4; possible D gene TRBD1, 6 bases. V dropped 4 bases and J dropped 0 bases, with 19 bases sitting between them. Germline CDR1 is SGHNT and CDR2 is YYREEE (reference sequence). This CDR3 region has 17 residues. Written as DNA, the CDR3 is TGTGCCAGCAGCCAAGACAGGTATCCAAACATGAACACTGAAGCTTTCTTT. Protein: CASSQDRYPNMNTEAFF.

About this clonotype: The conserved final phenylalanine or tryptophan is absent from the CDR3, which likely points to a read error. This rearrangement joins TRBV7-2 to TRBJ1-4; D is ambiguous. V was shortened by 1 base and J by 6 bases, with 3 bases between the two germline ends. The CDR3 has 12 residues. Germline V gene sequence: CDR1 SGHTA, CDR2 FQGNSA. The CDR3, as DNA: TGTGCCAGCAGCTTAGAGGATGAAAAACTGTTTCTT. This translates into CASSLEDEKLFL.

The V and J genes are TRBV30 and TRBJ2-2; 11 nucleotides match TRBD2. The trim removed 0 bases at V and 4 bases at J, leaving 4 bases unmatched. This CDR3 region has 16 residues. CDR1 is GTSNPN, CDR2 SVGIG, per germline (reference sequence). The CDR3 loop reads CAWSVRLAGFTGELFF. The CDR3 DNA reads as TGTGCCTGGAGTGTAAGACTAGCGGGGTTCACCGGGGAGCTGTTTTTT.

The V and J genes are TRBV19 and TRBJ1-2; D not resolved. V gave up 8 bases and J gave up 3 bases, with 31 bases separating them. Germline CDR1 and CDR2: LNHDA and SQIVND (reference sequence). The CDR3 contains 19 residues. The CDR3 nucleotides read TGTGCCAGTCTCGATCGACCCATCGACGTCATTTGGCCGTACTATGGCTACACCTTC. Its translation is CASLDRPIDVIWPYYGYTF.

The chain recombines TRBV20-1 with TRBJ1-5; a weak D match, TRBD1 (5 bases). The V end lost 3 bases, the J end lost 0 bases, and 24 bases lay between the germline ends. CDR3 size: 19 residues. Per the germline V gene, CDR1 is DFQATT and CDR2 is SNEGSKA (reference sequence). CDR3 DNA sequence: TGCAGTGCTAGGCTCGTCCTAGGGGTCGAAGGATATAGCAATCAGCCCCAGCATTTT. Translated, it gives CSARLVLGVEGYSNQPQHF.

This clonotype has a count of ten or more. This sequence joins TRBV6-5 and TRBJ1-5; 7 bases agree with TRBD1. J was trimmed by 5 bases and V by 5 bases; bases with no gene match: 6. CDR1 is MNHEY, CDR2 SVGAGI, per germline. CDR3 length: 14 amino acids. Written as DNA, the CDR3 is TGTGCCAGCAGTCTCGAGGGGGCGCATCAGCCCCAGCATTTT. This gives the protein CASSLEGAHQPQHF.

This clonotype was detected only a few times. The CDR3 DNA is TGTGCCAGCAGGACGGATGGCGGTACCTACGAGCAGTACTTC. It yields the protein CASRTDGGTYEQYF. The chain combines TRBV6-5 with TRBJ2-7, with D unclear. The CDR3 has 14 amino acids. V was shortened by 6 bases and J by 2 bases, with 14 bases between the two germline ends. Germline values: CDR1 MNHEY, CDR2 SVGAGI.

This clonotype was counted at least ten times. V gene TRBV12-3 or TRBV12-4 combines with J gene TRBJ2-3; TRBD1 agrees at 7 bases. The CDR3 consists of 18 residues. V was pared by 2 bases and J by 0 bases, with 11 bases of the junction left unmatched. CDR3 sequence reads: CASSLTIGTATSTDTQYF. CDR3 coding DNA: TGTGCCAGCAGTTTAACTATTGGGACAGCTACTAGCACAGATACGCAGTATTTT.

There are many counts of this clonotype. The rearrangement uses TRBV4-3 and TRBJ2-3, with D hard to call. This CDR3 comprises 15 residues. Trimming pared 3 bases from V and 6 bases from J, leaving 16 bases between. In germline, CDR1 is LGHNA, CDR2 YSLEER. As DNA, the CDR3 is TGCGCCAGCAGCCAGCACCCATCACCGGACGATACGCAGTATTTT. Amino acid sequence: CASSQHPSPDDTQYF.

Notes on this clonotype: A clone one base away is much larger, so this may be a read error. The conserved phenylalanine or tryptophan normally closing the CDR3 is absent here, so this likely arose from a read error. CDR3 nucleotides: TGCGCCAGCAGCTTGGCCCCGGAAACCTACGAGCAGTACTAC. Its protein is CASSLAPETYEQYY. The V call is TRBV5-1, the J call TRBJ2-7; the D is unclear. The V gene's germline CDR1 is SGHRS and CDR2 YFSETQ. V lost 0 bases to trimming and J lost 2 bases, with 9 bases between them. This CDR3 is 14 amino acids long.

CDR3 bases: TGTGCCAGCAGCAAATCTGGAGGGAGAGGCGGCTACACCTTC. It specifies CASSKSGGRGGYTF. The chain carries TRBV21-1 and TRBJ1-2. TRBV21-1 is described as a pseudogene. The CDR3 runs 14 residues.

V gene TRBV13 combines with J gene TRBJ1-3; 9 bases map to TRBD1. The CDR3 has 15 amino acids. J lost 4 bases, V lost 4 bases, and 5 bases had no gene match. Germline CDR1 reads PRHDT; CDR2 reads FYEKMQ (reference sequence). The CDR3 DNA sequence: TGTGCCAGCAGCTCCGCCGGGACAGGGGGAAACACCATATATTTT. Its translation is CASSSAGTGGNTIYF. The entire variable domain, with the rest obtained from reference TRBV13 and TRBJ1-3, is as follows: AAGVIQSPRHLIKEKRETATLKCYPIPRHDTVYWYQQGPGQDPQFLISFYEKMQSDKGSIPDRFSAQQFSDYHSELNMSSLELGDSALYFCASSSAGTGGNTIYFGEGSWLTVV.